The rows below give T cell receptor beta chains drawn from one sample of a study of blood T cells in healthy people across ages. One entry per CDR3 protein results from TCRdb running MiXCR on the 5' RACE reads. Of 630,000 or so distinct CDR3 sequences listed, 32% are singletons. Sequenced: blood. The receptors originated from a woman aged 80 or over in good health. Both conserved end residues are part of each CDR3. The size entry is marked missing in some rows and otherwise reads once, few, many or a size class.

J	V	size	length	CDR3
TRBJ2-7	TRBV7-2	many	18	CASSLAVSSSSRVDEQYF
TRBJ2-5	TRBV20-1	many	15	CSAGEGRGAQETQYF
TRBJ2-7	TRBV4-3	NA	16	CASSQSSSGSFYEQYF
TRBJ1-1	TRBV29-1	NA	15	CSARPSTGENTEAFF
TRBJ1-5	TRBV5-1	NA	14	CASSSGIGDQPQHF
TRBJ2-3	TRBV10-3	many	13	CAISSYRTDTQYF
TRBJ1-2	TRBV12-3/TRBV12-4	many	12	CASSQGGHGYTF
TRBJ2-5	TRBV15	many	16	CATSRGGGGNQETQYF
TRBJ2-3	TRBV30	NA	14	CAWSKMGQSDTQYF
TRBJ1-6	TRBV28	NA	15	CASSSERQVNSPLHF
TRBJ2-7	TRBV20-1	many	13	CSASRTLPYEQYF
TRBJ1-4	TRBV3-1	few	14	CASKLRGQAEKLFF
TRBJ1-2	TRBV4-2	many	15	CASSQDATQGYGYTF
TRBJ1-1	TRBV5-1	few	13	CASSSHGLPEAFF
TRBJ1-2	TRBV19	many	15	CASSIGNHINYGYTF
TRBJ2-3	TRBV7-2	many	18	CASSLIRVRGPSTDTQYF
TRBJ2-1	TRBV18	NA	16	CASSTRNRVEGNEQFF
TRBJ1-4	TRBV7-9	few	16	CASSPWGGLTSEKLFF
TRBJ2-7	TRBV15	NA	14	CATSRDPASYEQYF
TRBJ1-4	TRBV24-1	NA	14	CATSDAATNEKLFF
TRBJ1-6	TRBV13	many	14	CASSLGQGRPPLHF